This T cell receptor beta chain is from a study of CD8 T cells in ankylosing spondylitis. General study results and limits: Peripheral blood held disease-linked clones only at relatively low frequency, and these were CD8+. Ankylosing spondylitis blood seemed to carry a telltale TCR beta motif made of several highly homologous variants. Earlier reports found some motif variants in synovial fluid and blood in reactive arthritis.

One entry per CDR3 protein results from TCRdb running MiXCR on the 5' RACE reads. The sample consists of fewer than 500,000 distinct CDR3 sequences, 26% of them appearing once. This CDR3 has 14 amino acids. Trimming took 0 bases from V and 8 from J; bases not matched to a gene: 3. The germline CDR1 and CDR2 sequences are SGHRS and YFSETQ. This clonotype was observed a few times. Its specificity is unknown. The chain is built from TRBV5-1 and TRBJ2-1; 9 bases fit TRBD1. The sequence came from a male donor with ankylosing spondylitis. The specimen sequenced was blood, either unsorted or a sorted T cell fraction (not recorded which). The CDR3 DNA reads TGCGCCAGCAGCTTGGGGGACAGGGTTTATGAGCAGTTCTTC. Protein sequence: CASSLGDRVYEQFF.